Sequencing of this T cell receptor (beta chain) was carried out in a study of cytomegalovirus exposure and HLA in healthy donors. Study-wide background: Unique TCR beta sequences numbering approximately 120 million came from 150 million to 200 million T cells in an earlier analysis.

The PCR contained 60 Vbeta and 13 Jbeta primers. Assay used: immunoSEQ multiplex PCR; TCRdb lists only in-frame clones, some missing. The sample gives 80,000 to 90,000 clones, roughly 80% of which show up once; approximately 1.9% is in the top ten. A remark on this clone: Its antigen is as yet unknown.

CDR3 length: 16 amino acids. V dropped 4 bases and J dropped 9; count of bases not matched to a gene: 17. From germline, CDR1 is LNHDA and CDR2 SQIVND (reference sequence). Study-wide results and limits: Some V segments, including TRBV6-2 and TRBV6-3, were excluded as indistinguishable. Segments of the TCR beta V type were, in most cases, productive about 87% or about 30% of the time in an earlier analysis. Later analysis identified a missense DCLRE1C variant that was linked to TCR beta V- and J-gene trimming.

The sequencing input was PBMCs. V gene TRBV19 combines with J gene TRBJ2-7, with 8 positions matching TRBD2. The clonotype was recovered from a woman aged 30 to 39 in good health and CMV-seronegative. The CDR3 bases are TGTGCCAGTAGTAGTACGGCTAGCGGGCCTACATTTCGGCAGTACTTC. It codes for CASSSTASGPTFRQYF. Using reference TRBV19 and TRBJ2-7 for the parts outside the CDR3, the full variable domain is DGGITQSPKYLFRKEGQNVTLSCEQNLNHDAMYWYRQDPGQGLRLIYYSQIVNDFQKGDIAEGYSVSREKKESFPLTVTSAQKNPTAFYLCASSSTASGPTFRQYFGPGTRLTVT.